A selection of T cell receptor beta chains follows, all from one sample in a study of identical twins. TCRdb re-called the 5' RACE reads through MiXCR, storing one row per CDR3 protein. The sample consists of around 650,000 distinct CDR3 sequences, around 7.5% of them appearing once. The data were also submitted as part of a second study, on yellow fever vaccine responses in identical twins.

Sequenced material: PBMCs. These receptors originate from a woman in her late teens or twenties in good health. CDR3s include the opening cysteine and the closing phenylalanine or tryptophan. D genes are given only for firm matches. Some rows have no size entry. The others give once, few or many, or a class for an expanded clone.

j_call: TRBJ2-5; d_call: TRBD2; v_call: TRBV25-1; clone_size: few; cdr3_nt: TGTGCCAGCAGTGTTCTGAGCGGGGGGGGGACCCAGTACTTC; cdr3_aa: CASSVLSGGGTQYF
j_call: TRBJ2-1; d_call: NA; v_call: TRBV3-1; clone_size: few; cdr3_nt: TGTGCCAGCAGCCAAGAGGGTCGCCTATCGGTGGATGAGCAGTTCTTC; cdr3_aa: CASSQEGRLSVDEQFF
j_call: TRBJ1-1; d_call: NA; v_call: TRBV3-1; clone_size: few; cdr3_nt: TGTGCCAGCAGCCAAGAATTGGTCAGCCACACTGAAGCTTTCTTT; cdr3_aa: CASSQELVSHTEAFF
j_call: TRBJ2-2; d_call: TRBD2; v_call: TRBV29-1; clone_size: NA; cdr3_nt: TGCAGCGTTAGGACTAGCGGGGGAATTACCGGGGAGCTGTTTTTT; cdr3_aa: CSVRTSGGITGELFF
j_call: TRBJ1-4; d_call: NA; v_call: TRBV7-9; clone_size: many; cdr3_nt: TGTGCCAGCAGCTTGGGCCGTGCAACTAATGAAAAACTGTTTTTT; cdr3_aa: CASSLGRATNEKLFF
j_call: TRBJ2-7; d_call: NA; v_call: TRBV2; clone_size: few; cdr3_nt: TGTGCCAGCAACCCGGACAGCCTAAGCTCCTACGAGCAGTACTTC; cdr3_aa: CASNPDSLSSYEQYF
j_call: TRBJ1-5; d_call: NA; v_call: TRBV29-1; clone_size: many; cdr3_nt: TGCAGCGTCTCTGATGGGTTCCTCGGCAATCAGCCCCAGCATTTT; cdr3_aa: CSVSDGFLGNQPQHF
j_call: TRBJ2-2; d_call: NA; v_call: TRBV20-1; clone_size: many; cdr3_nt: TGCAGTACCCCGCGGACAGTTACCGGGGAGCTGTTTTTT; cdr3_aa: CSTPRTVTGELFF
j_call: TRBJ2-1; d_call: TRBD1; v_call: TRBV12-3/TRBV12-4; clone_size: many; cdr3_nt: TGTGCCAGCAGTACCGGGACAGCTAACAATGAGCAGTTCTTC; cdr3_aa: CASSTGTANNEQFF
j_call: TRBJ2-5; d_call: NA; v_call: TRBV3-1; clone_size: NA; cdr3_nt: TGTGCCTGCAGCTCCCGACTAGTTAAGGATGGGACCCAGTACTTC; cdr3_aa: CACSSRLVKDGTQYF
j_call: TRBJ2-3; d_call: NA; v_call: TRBV28; clone_size: few; cdr3_nt: TGTGCCAGCAGTCCCGACTTAATCACAGATACGCAGTATTTT; cdr3_aa: CASSPDLITDTQYF
j_call: TRBJ2-3; d_call: NA; v_call: TRBV7-8; clone_size: NA; cdr3_nt: TGTGCCAGCAGCCCAAAAAACGGTGGAGATACGCAGTATTTT; cdr3_aa: CASSPKNGGDTQYF
j_call: TRBJ2-3; d_call: TRBD1; v_call: TRBV6-1; clone_size: NA; cdr3_nt: TGTGCCAGCAGTAGCAGGGGGTACACAGATACGCAGTATTTT; cdr3_aa: CASSSRGYTDTQYF
j_call: TRBJ1-4; d_call: TRBD1; v_call: TRBV20-1; clone_size: many; cdr3_nt: TGCAGTGCTAGCCGTCCCGGGACAGGGGAAGAAAAACTGTTTTTT; cdr3_aa: CSASRPGTGEEKLFF
j_call: TRBJ2-3; d_call: NA; v_call: TRBV5-1; clone_size: many; cdr3_nt: TGCGCCAGCAGCTTGGAGGTTAGCAACACAGATACGCAGTATTTT; cdr3_aa: CASSLEVSNTDTQYF